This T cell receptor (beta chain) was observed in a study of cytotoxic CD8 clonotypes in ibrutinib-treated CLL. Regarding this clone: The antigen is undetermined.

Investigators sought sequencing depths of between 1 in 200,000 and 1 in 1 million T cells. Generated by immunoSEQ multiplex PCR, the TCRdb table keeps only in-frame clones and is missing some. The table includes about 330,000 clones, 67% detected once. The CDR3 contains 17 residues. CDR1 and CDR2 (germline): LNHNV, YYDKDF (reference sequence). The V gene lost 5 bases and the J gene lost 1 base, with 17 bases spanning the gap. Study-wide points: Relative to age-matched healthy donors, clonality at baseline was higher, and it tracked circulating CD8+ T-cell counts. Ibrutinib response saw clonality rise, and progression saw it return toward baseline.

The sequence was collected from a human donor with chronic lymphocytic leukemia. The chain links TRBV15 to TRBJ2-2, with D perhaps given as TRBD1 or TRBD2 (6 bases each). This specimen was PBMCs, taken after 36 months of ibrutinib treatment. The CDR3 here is CATSPEGGILNTGELFF. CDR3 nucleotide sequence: TGTGCCACCAGCCCAGAGGGGGGCATCTTGAACACCGGGGAGCTGTTTTTT.